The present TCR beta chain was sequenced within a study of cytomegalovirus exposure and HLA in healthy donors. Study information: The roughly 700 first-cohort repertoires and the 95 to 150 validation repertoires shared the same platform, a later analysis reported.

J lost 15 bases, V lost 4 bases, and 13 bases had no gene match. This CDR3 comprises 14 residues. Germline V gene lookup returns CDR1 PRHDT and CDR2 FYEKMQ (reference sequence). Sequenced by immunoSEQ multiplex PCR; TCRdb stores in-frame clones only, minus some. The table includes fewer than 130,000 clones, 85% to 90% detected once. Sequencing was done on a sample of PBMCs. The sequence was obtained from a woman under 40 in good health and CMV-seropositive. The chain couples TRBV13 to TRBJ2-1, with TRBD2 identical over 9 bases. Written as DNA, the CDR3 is TGTGCCAGCAGCTCCCCGACTAGCGGTCCCCTGCTGTTCTTC. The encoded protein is CASSSPTSGPLLFF.